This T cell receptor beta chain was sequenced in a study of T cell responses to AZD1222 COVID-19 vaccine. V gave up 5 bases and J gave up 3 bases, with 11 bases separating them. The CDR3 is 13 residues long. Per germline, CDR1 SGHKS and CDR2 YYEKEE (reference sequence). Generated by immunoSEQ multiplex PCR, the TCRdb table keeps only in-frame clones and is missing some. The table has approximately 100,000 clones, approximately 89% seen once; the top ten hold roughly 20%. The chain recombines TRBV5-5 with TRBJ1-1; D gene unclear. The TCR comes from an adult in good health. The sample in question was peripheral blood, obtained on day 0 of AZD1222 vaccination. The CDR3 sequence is CASSPAPDTEAFF. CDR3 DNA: TGTGCCAGCAGTCCTGCCCCCGACACTGAAGCTTTCTTT.